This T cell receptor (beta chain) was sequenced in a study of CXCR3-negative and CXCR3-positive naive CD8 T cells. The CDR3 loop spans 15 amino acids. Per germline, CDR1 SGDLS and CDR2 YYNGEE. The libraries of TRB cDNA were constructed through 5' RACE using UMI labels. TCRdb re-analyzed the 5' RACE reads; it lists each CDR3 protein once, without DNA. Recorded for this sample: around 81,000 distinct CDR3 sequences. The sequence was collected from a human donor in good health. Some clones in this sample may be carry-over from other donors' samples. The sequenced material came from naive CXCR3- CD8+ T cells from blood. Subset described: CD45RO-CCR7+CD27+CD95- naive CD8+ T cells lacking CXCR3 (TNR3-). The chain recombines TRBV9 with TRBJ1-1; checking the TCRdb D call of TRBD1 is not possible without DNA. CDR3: CASSASGATNTEAFF.